This passage covers 5 T cell receptor beta chains from one sample sequenced in a study of OX40 agonist ivuxolimab in advanced cancers. Sequenced by immunoSEQ multiplex PCR; TCRdb stores in-frame clones only, minus some. The profile shows roughly 66,000 clones, around 83% of them singletons. Sequencing used CD4+ or CD8+ T cells sorted from blood, obtained in a trial of the OX40 agonist ivuxolimab. The receptors shown here come from an adult with an advanced solid tumor such as melanoma, head and neck, liver or kidney cancer.

The V gene is TRBV5-1, the J gene TRBJ2-1; D might be TRBD2 (6 bases). Trimming left V 2 bases short and J 8 bases short, with 11 bases between. Per the germline V gene, CDR1 is SGHRS and CDR2 is YFSETQ. The CDR3 is 13 residues long. The chain's CDR3 is CASSFGTRDEQFF. CDR3 nucleotides: TGCGCCAGCAGCTTCGGGACTCGAGATGAGCAGTTCTTC.

The genes are TRBV19 and TRBJ1-3; D call uncertain. The V and J ends lost 7 bases and 1 base respectively, with 17 bases between them. This CDR3 is built from 16 residues. Germline values: CDR1 LNHDA, CDR2 SQIVND (reference sequence). CDR3 region: CASMVVPGSSGNTIYF. The CDR3 nucleotides are TGTGCCAGTATGGTTGTCCCTGGCTCTTCTGGAAACACCATATATTTT. Supplemented by reference TRBV19 and TRBJ1-3, the full variable domain reads DGGITQSPKYLFRKEGQNVTLSCEQNLNHDAMYWYRQDPGQGLRLIYYSQIVNDFQKGDIAEGYSVSREKKESFPLTVTSAQKNPTAFYLCASMVVPGSSGNTIYFGEGSWLTVV.

For this clone: Additional DNA sequences in this sample encode the identical CDR3. The rearrangement joins TRBV7-2 to TRBJ2-3; unclear D gene. CDR1 is SGHTA and CDR2 is FQGNSA in the germline V gene. Trimming left V 1 base short and J 2 bases short, with 7 bases between. The CDR3 runs 14 residues. CDR3 nucleotide sequence: TGTGCCAGCAGCTTAGACGGCCTCACAGATACGCAGTATTTT. Amino acid sequence: CASSLDGLTDTQYF.

The chain combines TRBV29-1 with TRBJ2-3, with 9 bases identical to TRBD2. CDR1 SQVTM and CDR2 ANQGSEA come from the germline V gene. This CDR3 has 14 amino acids. Losses at the gene ends were 5 bases for V and 6 bases for J; bases not matched to a gene: 9. The DNA of the CDR3 is TGCAGCGTTAAACTAGCGGGTAGAGGTGATACGCAGTATTTT. Translated, it gives CSVKLAGRGDTQYF.

The chain carries TRBV7-2 and TRBJ1-5; D is possibly TRBD1 (5 bases). The length of the CDR3 is 15 residues. Germline assignment: CDR1 SGHTA and CDR2 FQGNSA. V lost 0 bases, J lost 7 bases, and 13 bases lay in between. The CDR3 sequence: CASSLAGRVGQPQHF. The DNA for the CDR3 is TGTGCCAGCAGCTTAGCAGGCAGGGTAGGACAGCCCCAGCATTTT.